The clone carrying this T cell receptor beta chain was found a few times. Some clones are missing from TCRdb's copy, which holds only in-frame ones; the method was immunoSEQ multiplex PCR. The repertoire holds 30,000 to 40,000 clones, about 87% seen once, with 3.5% in the top ten. Germline lookup yields CDR1 MDHEN and CDR2 SYDVKM. With 6 bases clipped from V and 0 bases from J, the junction kept 7 bases outside the gene matches. The CDR3 has 17 amino acids. This sample was included in a study of neoadjuvant anti-PD-1 for oral cavity cancer. These newly diagnosed stage II-IVA oral cavity squamous cell carcinoma patients had no prior systemic or radiation treatment.

The TCR originated in a person between 40 and 85 years old with oral cavity squamous cell carcinoma. The chain uses TRBV28 and TRBJ2-7; 14 bases match TRBD2. The material sequenced was PBMCs, taken before nivolumab (anti-PD-1) treatment. The CDR3 is CASSRGLAGGRSYEQYF. Written as DNA, the CDR3 is TGTGCCAGCAGCCGAGGACTAGCGGGGGGTCGCTCCTACGAGCAGTACTTC.